One sample yielded the 19 T cell receptor beta chains listed below, sequenced in a study of blood T cell repertoires in COVID-19. Some clones are missing from TCRdb's copy, which holds only in-frame ones; the method was immunoSEQ multiplex PCR. Found here are fewer than 200,000 clones, approximately 81% of them singletons; the top ten hold under 7%. What was sequenced was peripheral blood. The origin of the receptors is a woman aged 45-60 years with COVID-19, enrolled during active disease.

The chain employs TRBV9 and TRBJ2-2; D not certain. Between the trimmed V and J ends, which lost 0 bases and 7 bases, there was a span of 7 bases. The CDR3 is 13 residues long. The germline V gene encodes CDR1 SGDLS and CDR2 YYNGEE. CDR3 residues: CASSVVTGGELFF. DNA for the CDR3: TGTGCCAGCAGCGTAGTAACGGGCGGGGAGCTGTTTTTT.

The chain couples TRBV7-9 to TRBJ1-6, with 9 positions matching TRBD1. The V gene end was trimmed by 3 bases and the J gene end by 6 bases; junction bases not matched to a gene: 6. In germline, CDR1 is SEHNR, CDR2 FQNEAQ (reference sequence). The CDR3 is 16 residues long. The CDR3 region is CASSFGTGLGNSPLHF. The CDR3 DNA sequence: TGTGCCAGCAGCTTTGGGACAGGGCTTGGTAATTCACCCCTCCACTTT. Together with reference TRBV7-9 and TRBJ1-6, the CDR3 gives the full variable domain: DTGVSQNPRHKITKRGQNVTFRCDPISEHNRLYWYRQTLGQGPEFLTYFQNEAQLEKSRLLSDRFSAERPKGSFSTLEIQRTEQGDSAMYLCASSFGTGLGNSPLHFGNGTRLTVT.

In the case of this clone: The sample holds other DNA sequences that translate to the same CDR3. The chain carries TRBV7-3 and TRBJ2-3; TRBD2 matches 12 bases. Losses at the gene ends were 5 bases for V and 5 bases for J; bases not matched to a gene: 5. CDR3 length: 15 amino acids. Germline V lookup: CDR1 SGHTA, CDR2 FQGTGA. The CDR3 reads CASSLAGGPGDTQYF. CDR3 coding DNA: TGTGCCAGCAGCCTAGCGGGGGGGCCAGGAGATACGCAGTATTTT.

The gene calls are TRBV28 and TRBJ2-7, with D tentatively TRBD2 (5 bases). This CDR3 contains 14 residues. V was shortened by 4 bases and J by 4 bases, with 14 bases between the two germline ends. In germline, CDR1 is MDHEN, CDR2 SYDVKM. CDR3 region: CASSSGPPGYEQYF. CDR3 in DNA: TGTGCCAGCAGTTCCGGCCCCCCGGGGTACGAGCAGTACTTC.

CDR3 in amino acids: CASSVVTGAGEQYF. The CDR3 nucleotides are TGTGCCAGCAGTGTTGTTACAGGGGCTGGAGAGCAGTACTTC. The chain employs TRBV28 and TRBJ2-7; TRBD1 matches at 7 bases. CDR1 and CDR2 from the germline V gene are MDHEN and SYDVKM. The CDR3 runs 14 residues. V shed 5 bases, J shed 7 bases, and the junction held 11 bases outside the gene matches.

CDR3 in DNA: TGTGCCAGCAGCCTCACCACAGGGCTGAGTGAAGCTTTCTTT. Residues: CASSLTTGLSEAFF. This sequence joins TRBV3-1 (or the pseudogene TRBV3-2) and TRBJ1-1; tentative D call: TRBD1 (6 bases). Germline CDR1 LGHDT, CDR2 YNNKEL (reference sequence). Between the trimmed V and J ends, which lost 4 bases and 7 bases, there was a span of 16 bases. This CDR3 contains 14 residues.

The V call is TRBV19, the J call TRBJ1-2; 7 positions agree with TRBD1. The V gene's germline CDR1 is LNHDA and CDR2 SQIVND (reference sequence). With 9 bases clipped from V and 2 bases from J, the junction kept 6 bases outside the gene matches. There are 13 residues in the CDR3. CDR3 bases: TGTGCCAGCCGGGACAGTTGGAACTATGGCTACACCTTC. It specifies CASRDSWNYGYTF.

About this clone: Sequence at one end of the junction differs from germline and may be a read error. The rearrangement links TRBV7-7 to TRBJ2-1; possible D gene TRBD1, 7 bases. Germline V gene lookup returns CDR1 SSHAT and CDR2 FNYEAQ (reference sequence). This CDR3 is 18 amino acids long. The CDR3 sequence: CASSFRLFSRDRYNEQFF. CDR3 nucleotide sequence: TGTGCTAGCAGCTTCCGCCTTTTCTCGCGGGACAGATACAATGAGCAGTTCTTC.

This sequence joins TRBV5-1 and TRBJ1-3; unclear D gene. The V gene's germline CDR1 is SGHRS and CDR2 YFSETQ. V lost 4 bases and J 4 bases, leaving 12 bases between the germline ends. This CDR3 spans 14 amino acids. This CDR3 reads CASSPLDTGNTIYF. The CDR3 DNA reads as TGCGCCAGCAGCCCTCTCGACACGGGAAACACCATATATTTT. The full variable domain, rest sourced from reference TRBV5-1 and TRBJ1-3, is KAGVTQTPRYLIKTRGQQVTLSCSPISGHRSVSWYQQTPGQGLQFLFEYFSETQRNKGNFPGRFSGRQFSNSRSEMNVSTLELGDSALYLCASSPLDTGNTIYFGEGSWLTVV.

The V and J genes are TRBV11-2 and TRBJ1-1; 9 nucleotides agree with TRBD1. Per the germline V gene, CDR1 is SGHAT and CDR2 is FQNNGV. The V gene end was trimmed by 4 bases and the J gene end by 4 bases; junction bases not matched to a gene: 4. The CDR3 runs 14 residues. The CDR3 nucleotides are TGTGCCAGCAGCTCGACAGGGGGAATCACTGAAGCTTTCTTT. Its protein product is CASSSTGGITEAFF.

This rearrangement joins TRBV4-2 to TRBJ2-5; 10 nucleotides line up with TRBD1. J lost 4 bases, V lost 4 bases, and 3 bases had no gene match. The CDR3 loop spans 14 amino acids. CDR1 is LGHNA, CDR2 YNFKEQ, per germline. In nucleotides, the CDR3 is TGTGCCAGCAGCCCTGGACAGGGGGGAGAGACCCAGTACTTC. This translates into CASSPGQGGETQYF.

This chain connects TRBV28 to TRBJ1-3, with a tentative D call TRBD1 (6 bases). Germline V gives CDR1 MDHEN, CDR2 SYDVKM. V dropped 6 bases and J dropped 4 bases, with 13 bases sitting between them. The CDR3 is 14 amino acids. CDR3 in amino acids: CASRRGGEGNTIYF. The CDR3 DNA reads as TGTGCCAGCAGACGAGGGGGGGAGGGAAACACCATATATTTT.

This chain joins TRBV7-9 and TRBJ2-3, with D perhaps TRBD1 (5 bases). The CDR3 totals 15 residues. V dropped 2 bases and J dropped 1 base, with 10 bases sitting between them. Germline CDR1 SEHNR, CDR2 FQNEAQ (reference sequence). The CDR3 spells CASSLTGLGTDTQYF. CDR3 in DNA: TGTGCCAGCAGCTTAACAGGCTTAGGCACAGATACGCAGTATTTT.

V and J are TRBV13 and TRBJ1-2; no clear D. V was shortened by 4 bases and J by 0 bases, with 15 bases between the two germline ends. Germline V gene data show CDR1 as PRHDT and CDR2 as FYEKMQ (reference sequence). The CDR3 is made up of 16 amino acids. The CDR3 here is CASSSTRIASNYGYTF. Written as DNA, the CDR3 is TGTGCCAGCAGCTCCACAAGGATAGCTTCTAACTATGGCTACACCTTC. Full variable domain (missing parts from reference TRBV13 and TRBJ1-2): AAGVIQSPRHLIKEKRETATLKCYPIPRHDTVYWYQQGPGQDPQFLISFYEKMQSDKGSIPDRFSAQQFSDYHSELNMSSLELGDSALYFCASSSTRIASNYGYTFGSGTRLTVV.

The chain recombines TRBV7-3 with TRBJ2-6; 9 bases agree with TRBD2. The CDR3 loop spans 17 amino acids. The V gene end was trimmed by 5 bases and the J gene end by 1 base; junction bases not matched to a gene: 6. The germline V gene encodes CDR1 SGHTA and CDR2 FQGTGA. The CDR3 protein is CASSPAAGGSGANVLTF. Here the CDR3 DNA reads TGTGCCAGCAGCCCCGCGGCGGGGGGGTCTGGGGCCAACGTCCTGACTTTC.

The V and J genes are TRBV19 and TRBJ2-1; the match to TRBD1 covers 7 bases. From germline, CDR1 is LNHDA and CDR2 SQIVND (reference sequence). Germline trimming cut 3 bases from V and 2 bases from J; bases unmatched to any gene: 4. This CDR3 has 15 residues. In DNA, the CDR3 is TGTGCCAGTAGTATCTCCGGGACAGCCTACAATGAGCAGTTCTTC. Protein sequence: CASSISGTAYNEQFF.

The chain joins TRBV19 to TRBJ2-7, with 7 bases aligning to TRBD2. The germline V gene encodes CDR1 LNHDA and CDR2 SQIVND (reference sequence). The CDR3 consists of 14 residues. Trimming removed 6 bases from V and 4 bases from J; junction bases left unmatched: 9. The CDR3 spells CASSPADGGYEQYF. The CDR3 DNA reads TGTGCCAGTAGCCCGGCGGACGGGGGGTACGAGCAGTACTTC.

The V call is TRBV10-3, the J call TRBJ2-5, with 13 bases that match TRBD2. Per the germline V gene, CDR1 is ENHRY and CDR2 is SYGVKD. V lost 7 bases, J lost 1 base, and 3 bases stayed unmatched. This CDR3 has 15 amino acids. The CDR3 here is CAITRTSGGQETQYF. The CDR3 DNA sequence: TGTGCCATCACTAGGACTAGCGGGGGCCAAGAGACCCAGTACTTC.

This chain connects TRBV30 to TRBJ1-2; 7 bases align to TRBD1. Germline CDR1 is GTSNPN and CDR2 is SVGIG (reference sequence). The CDR3 sequence is 14 residues long. V shed 5 bases, J shed 1 base, and the junction held 7 bases outside the gene matches. CDR3 nucleotide sequence: TGTGCCTGGGGGACAGCAAGCCATAACTATGGCTACACCTTC. Residues: CAWGTASHNYGYTF.